One TCR beta chain is described in this entry. This sample was included in a study of CD8+ T cells in alopecia areata. Study as a whole: Patients remained on tofacitinib for 6 to 18 months and then went 6 months without it.

Extracted RNA was reverse transcribed into cDNA, the sequencing template. The data were produced by immunoSEQ multiplex PCR, yet TCRdb's version contains in-frame clones alone and is incomplete. The table includes roughly 46,000 clones, about three fifths detected once. The CDR3 runs to 12 residues. Germline CDR1 GTSNPN, CDR2 SVGIG (reference sequence). V was trimmed by 3 bases and J by 13 bases, leaving 18 bases between them. Treatment described: oral pan-JAK inhibitor, 5-10 mg twice daily. The specimen comprised CD8+ T cells sorted from blood, sampled at week 4, from a patient treated with tofacitinib. The chain has TRBV30 and TRBJ1-2; D remains ambiguous. This receptor was identified in a human donor with alopecia areata. The CDR3: CAWRGAGIRSTF. The CDR3 DNA reads TGTGCCTGGAGAGGCGCGGGGATTAGGAGCACCTTC.